The clone carrying this T cell receptor beta chain was found once. What it binds is unknown. The data were taken from a study of cytomegalovirus exposure and HLA in healthy donors. Study-wide results and caveats: It was approximately 170 TCR beta chains that were listed as cytomegalovirus-associated. Rarity marked most TCR sequences, yet some public TCRs occurred in many donors.

Trimming shortened V by 1 base and J by 9 bases, and 7 bases separated the two germline ends. The germline V gene encodes CDR1 PRHDT and CDR2 FYEKMQ (reference sequence). The CDR3 has 12 amino acids. Assay: immunoSEQ multiplex PCR; the TCRdb copy retains only in-frame clones and omits some. Among 150,000 to 160,000 clones listed, 75% to 90% were seen once. This receptor was obtained from a man aged 18 to 30 in good health and CMV-seropositive. This sequence joins TRBV13 and TRBJ2-4; D is perhaps TRBD2 (5 bases). The sequenced material came from PBMCs. The CDR3 sequence is CASSLAGSIQYF. In DNA form, the CDR3 reads TGTGCCAGCAGCTTAGCGGGGAGCATTCAGTACTTC.